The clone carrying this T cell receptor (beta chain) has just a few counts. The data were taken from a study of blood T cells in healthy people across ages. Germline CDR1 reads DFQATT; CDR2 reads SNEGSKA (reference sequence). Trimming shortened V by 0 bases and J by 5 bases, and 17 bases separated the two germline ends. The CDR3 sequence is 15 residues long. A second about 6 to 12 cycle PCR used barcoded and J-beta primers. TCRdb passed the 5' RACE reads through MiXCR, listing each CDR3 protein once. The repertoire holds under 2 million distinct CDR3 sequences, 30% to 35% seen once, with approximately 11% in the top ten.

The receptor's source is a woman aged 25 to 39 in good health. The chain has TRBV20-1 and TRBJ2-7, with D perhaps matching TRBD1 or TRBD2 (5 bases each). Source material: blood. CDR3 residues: CSARDFEGPSDEQYF. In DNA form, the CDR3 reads TGCAGTGCTAGAGATTTCGAGGGGCCTTCGGACGAGCAGTACTTC.